This T cell receptor (beta chain) was retrieved from a study of CD8+ T cells in alopecia areata. Study-wide results and limits: Mice showed TCR sharing more clearly than patients did, possibly owing to HLA. Sequenced scalp T cells also include alphabeta T cells resident in normal skin. For lesional scalp, especially alopecia totalis/universalis, clonality was higher than in normal scalp.

Remarks on this clone: Its antigen is unidentified.

CD4+ cells underwent sorting into CD25+CD127- cells for four or five patients. From alopecia areata patients, lesional scalp punch biopsies and peripheral blood were collected. The authors extracted RNA and reverse transcribed it into cDNA as the sequencing template. Sequencing was performed with immunoSEQ multiplex PCR; in TCRdb, only in-frame clones are kept and a portion is missing. The sample has about 37,000 clones; roughly 53% are singletons. Germline V gene data show CDR1 as SGDLS and CDR2 as YYNGEE. Trimming cost V 4 bases and J 3 bases, with 14 bases left between them. There are 15 residues in the CDR3.

V and J are TRBV9 and TRBJ1-3; D may be TRBD1 (5 bases). This TCR was sampled from a human donor with alopecia areata. Specimen: CD4+ Tregs sorted from blood. This chain's CDR3 is CASSPIRGVGNTIYF. The DNA of the CDR3 is TGTGCCAGCAGCCCGATTCGAGGGGTTGGAAACACCATATATTTT.